This entry concerns a single T cell receptor beta chain. Its target is not known. The CDR3 totals 13 residues. The V gene lost 0 bases and the J gene lost 4 bases, with 6 bases spanning the gap. Germline loops: CDR1 MNHNY, CDR2 SVGAGI (reference sequence). This record comes from a study of T cell repertoires in cytomegalovirus infection. About the research overall: CMV epitopes that were recently identified and HLA-C-restricted were used alongside well-studied HLA-B-restricted ones.

Whole-study results and caveats: Identification of carriers of CMV plus the relevant HLA was performed using cumulative public TCR beta family frequency. What dominated the ex vivo response were HLA-C-restricted CMV-specific TCR beta clonotypes.

Using its own MiXCR run on the reads, TCRdb lists one record per CDR3 protein. The data contain approximately 120,000 distinct CDR3 sequences, about 30% of them singletons. The V and J genes are TRBV6-6 and TRBJ1-2; D perhaps matches TRBD1 (6 bases). Here the sequenced sample was CD8+ T cells from cultured PBMCs, taken from culture after CMV antigen stimulation. The origin of this receptor is a human donor in good health (CMV status not recorded). Some clones in this sample may be carry-over from other donors' samples. CDR3: CASSYSTGYGYTF. CDR3 DNA sequence: TGTGCCAGCAGTTACTCGACAGGCTATGGCTACACCTTC.